These 9 T cell receptor beta chains were sequenced from one sample in a study of T-cell reconstitution after alpha-beta-depleted transplantation in children (dated by TCRdb to 2016 to 2018). Sample treatment or condition, as interpreted from the label and publication: allogeneic hematopoietic cell transplantation with graft depleted of TCRalphabeta T cells and CD19 B cells. Libraries were constructed by PCR. Sequenced using an Illumina HiSeq 2500. Molecular barcoding was employed in the preparation of TCR libraries, with unique molecular identifiers being used to normalize TCRbeta repertoire quantification. The raw public reads went through TCRdb reprocessing: fastp at Q25, MiXCR clone calling, in-frame beta chains kept. Rows with one shared CDR3 protein collapse into an entry with the most common genes and DNA. A total of about 980,000 distinct CDR3 sequences appear in this sample, 25% to 30% of them only once. The top ten clones comprise roughly 27% of the sample.

The sample here was PBMCs, mostly from graft donor cells, taken 360 days after TCRalphabeta/CD19-depleted stem cell transplant. Every receptor here comes from a boy younger than two who had a stem cell transplant for SCID, so the T cells may come from the graft donor.

The J gene is TRBJ2-1, the V gene TRBV12-3 or TRBV12-4, with D tentatively TRBD2 (6 bases). The V gene lost 7 bases and the J gene lost 6 bases, with 16 bases spanning the gap. The length of the CDR3 is 14 residues. The CDR3 DNA sequence: TGTGCCAGCAAAAGGGGAGGAGTGGGCAATGAGCAGTTCTTC. It specifies CASKRGGVGNEQFF.

V is TRBV4-2 and J is TRBJ2-1; TRBD2 agrees at 7 bases. The CDR3 has 19 residues. The J segment lost 9 bases and the V segment lost 4 bases, leaving 24 bases of the junction unmatched. Looked up from germline, CDR1 is LGHNA and CDR2 is YNFKEQ. CDR3 sequence: CASSRAQQLGDYDRGEQFF. As DNA, the CDR3 is TGTGCCAGCAGCCGGGCGCAACAGCTTGGGGACTACGACCGTGGTGAGCAGTTCTTC.

As concerns this clonotype: Just one base apart from a much larger clone, this may be a read error. The rearrangement uses TRBV6-1 and TRBJ2-1; 7 bases are shared with TRBD1. V shed 6 bases, J shed 6 bases, and the junction held 11 bases outside the gene matches. The CDR3 has 15 amino acids. Germline CDR1 MNHNS, CDR2 SASEGT. The CDR3 protein is CASSRQGRECNEQFF. The CDR3 DNA is TGTGCCAGCAGCCGACAGGGTCGGGAATGCAATGAGCAGTTCTTC.

The rearrangement uses TRBV5-1 and TRBJ2-7; 8 bases agree with TRBD1. Germline values: CDR1 SGHRS, CDR2 YFSETQ. V lost 4 bases, J lost 2 bases, and 8 bases stayed unmatched. The CDR3 is 15 amino acids. The CDR3 coding sequence is TGCGCCAGCAGCGCCATGACAGGGGACACCTACGAGCAGTACTTC. Translation gives CASSAMTGDTYEQYF.

This clonotype has just a few counts. V gene TRBV7-6 combines with J gene TRBJ2-4; maybe TRBD1 (5 bases). In germline, CDR1 is SGHVS, CDR2 FNYEAQ. V lost 5 bases and J lost 0, with 23 bases in between. The CDR3 sequence is 19 residues long. The CDR3 DNA sequence: TGTGCCAGCAGCCCTAGGCCCCCGCGACAGAGCCTAGCCAAAAACATTCAGTACTTC. Translation: CASSPRPPRQSLAKNIQYF.

This clonotype was observed a few times. The chain couples TRBV20-1 to TRBJ1-4; D is possibly TRBD1 (5 bases). With 6 bases removed from V and 2 bases from J, the gap between germline ends came to 10 bases. The CDR3 consists of 13 residues. From germline, CDR1 is DFQATT and CDR2 SNEGSKA (reference sequence). The CDR3 bases are TGCAGTGCGAGACAGTCGACTAATGAAAAACTGTTTTTT. This sequence encodes CSARQSTNEKLFF.

This clonotype showed up just a few times. CDR3: CSARDWGYNEQFF. For the CDR3, the DNA is TGCAGTGCTAGAGATTGGGGTTACAATGAGCAGTTCTTC. This chain uses TRBV20-1 with TRBJ2-1; no firm D call. The CDR3 loop spans 13 amino acids. V was trimmed by 0 bases and J by 4 bases, leaving 7 bases between them. CDR1 is DFQATT, CDR2 SNEGSKA, per germline (reference sequence).

The rearrangement links TRBV20-1 to TRBJ2-5; TRBD2 matches at 10 bases. Germline CDR1 is DFQATT and CDR2 is SNEGSKA (reference sequence). Unmatched junction bases numbered 7, after V lost 7 bases and J lost 5 bases. The length of the CDR3 is 13 residues. For the CDR3, the DNA is TGCAGTGTCCTTCGGACTAGCGGTGAGACCCAGTACTTC. This gives the protein CSVLRTSGETQYF.

This clonotype has just a few counts. The rearrangement joins TRBV10-3 to TRBJ2-3, with D hard to call. CDR3 length: 14 residues. Per the germline V gene, CDR1 is ENHRY and CDR2 is SYGVKD. The germline V and J ends were trimmed by 6 bases and 2 bases, with 12 bases remaining between them. DNA of the CDR3: TGTGCCATCAGGCTGTCCCATACCACAGATACGCAGTATTTT. Its translation is CAIRLSHTTDTQYF.